Reported below is one TCR beta chain. Its target antigen remains unknown. No base qualities exist here, and no much larger clone lies one base off it. The CDR3 numbers 15 residues from cysteine through phenylalanine. Only the CDR3 region is kept as DNA, spanning 45 bases read in frame from base 1. CDR1 and CDR2 are read off the germline V gene as MGHRA and YSYEKL. V is pruned by 0 bases and J by 5 bases, leaving 5 bases of the junction without a gene match. This specimen comes from a study of blood T cell repertoires in COVID-19 (dated by TCRdb to the early 2020s). About the investigation overall: Samples covering the acute and convalescent phases of COVID-19 were provided by collaborators in the United States, Italy and Spain. The material from the prospective study consisted of cDNA or gDNA derived from T cells, B-cell-depleted T cells, or PBMCs. The dataset comprised deeply sampled blood TCRbeta repertoires from subjects exposed to, actively infected with, or recovered from COVID-19. The repertoires were made available in a free public database intended to serve as a resource for research on the immune response to SARS-CoV-2. Samples were obtained from the ongoing ImmuneRACE study (first 160 participants) and from 1,000 to 1,500 subjects provided by 6 global collaborators. The sample metadata nearly always contained a de-identified subject ID, COVID-19 status, age in years and sex. Where available, HLA class I and class II types were taken from metadata supplied by the sample provider and were not determined by assay-based typing. The study at large found these results: The quantity of clinical and demographic metadata differed by source and by participant and was supplied without curation.

Whole blood was collected in K2EDTA tubes by collaborating institutions according to the institutions' own protocols. For TCRbeta analysis, collaborators shipped samples in one of three forms: frozen whole blood, isolated PBMCs, or DNA extracted from either of those sample types. TCRbeta CDR3 regions were amplified from genomic DNA using the immunoSEQ Assay, a bias-controlled multiplex PCR. Per the authors' processing: The number of nucleated cells in each sample was estimated from the amplification of reference gene primers within the assay. To quantify the absolute abundance of each unique TCRbeta CDR3 rearrangement, sequence reads were collapsed and filtered. For each sample, productive Simpson clonality was calculated as the square root of Simpson's diversity index over productive rearrangements. TCRdb carries this immuneACCESS record with in-frame sequences only. Its versions omit some clonotypes, under half of them owing to an unresolved V gene in the studies checked, with the rest unexplained. Clone size and V and J calls were adopted from that table, with D and trimming inferred from the DNA. A total of just over 150,000 clones appear in this sample, approximately 92% of them only once. The ten largest make up 3.5% to 5% of the sample.

Material: peripheral blood. Recombination linked TRBV4-1 to TRBJ1-2, with 8 bases aligning to TRBD1. The sequence came from a woman in her forties or fifties with acute or convalescent COVID-19. For the CDR3, the sequence is CASSQEGTGEYGYTF. The nucleotide sequence reads as follows: TGCGCCAGCAGCCAAGAGGGGACAGGAGAGTATGGCTACACCTTC.